Listed here is a single T cell receptor (beta chain). Its antigen is unidentified. The PCR had 60 Vbeta and 13 Jbeta primers. Some clones are missing from TCRdb's copy, which holds only in-frame ones; the method was immunoSEQ multiplex PCR. The data hold 130,000 or so clones, with about three quarters observed a single time. These data are taken from a study of cytomegalovirus exposure and HLA in healthy donors. Study-level background: The Caucasian-associated ancestry cluster held around 76% of some 420 genotyped donors. Overall study results and limits: Earlier analysis looked at TCR beta V segments, and most were productive about 90% or about 30% of the time.

From germline, CDR1 is LNHDA and CDR2 SQIVND (reference sequence). Trimming pared 6 bases from V and 2 bases from J, leaving 18 bases between. The CDR3 is 16 residues long. The genes are TRBV19 and TRBJ2-3; the D gene is possibly TRBD1 (5 bases). The material sequenced was PBMCs. The source is a man aged 40-50 years in good health and CMV-seropositive. The CDR3 nucleotides are TGTGCCAGTAGACCGTCCGACAGCCTCTCCACAGATACGCAGTATTTT. Translating gives CASRPSDSLSTDTQYF.